The 10 T cell receptor beta chains below were found in one sample sequenced in a study of T cells in Graves' hyperthyroidism and ophthalmopathy. Regions amplified from RNA transcripts were the TCR beta CDR3 regions. An initial round of RT-PCR targeting the TCR CDR3 relied on the HTBI primer set. TCRdb independently ran MiXCR on the multiplex PCR reads; one entry per CDR3 protein. The table shows around 400,000 distinct CDR3 sequences, with around 13% occurring only once. The sample was blood. The receptors stem from a woman aged 18 to 35 with Graves' hyperthyroidism.

The table lists this clonotype with many counts. The V and J genes are TRBV28 and TRBJ1-2; 7 nucleotides match TRBD1. In germline, CDR1 is MDHEN, CDR2 SYDVKM. J lost 8 bases, V lost 1 base, and 7 bases had no gene match. The CDR3 contains 14 residues. Here the CDR3 DNA reads TGTGCCAGCAGTTTATTTGACAGGGTTCACGGCTACACCTTC. It specifies CASSLFDRVHGYTF.

At least ten counts were recorded for this clonotype. J is TRBJ1-2 and V is TRBV7-2; D is possibly TRBD1 (6 bases). The germline gives CDR1 SGHTA, CDR2 FQGNSA. The CDR3 covers 15 residues. Trimming took 5 bases from V and 4 from J, leaving 17 bases between them. The CDR3 here is CASSPGGGSIYGYTF. CDR3 in DNA: TGTGCCAGCAGCCCCGGAGGGGGTTCGATCTATGGCTACACCTTC.

The rearrangement joins TRBV7-9 to TRBJ2-3; possible D gene TRBD2, 5 bases. In germline, CDR1 is SEHNR, CDR2 FQNEAQ (reference sequence). CDR3 length: 16 residues. With 3 bases removed from V and 4 bases from J, the gap between germline ends came to 17 bases. The CDR3 loop is CASSFSETRRSDTQYF. In DNA, the CDR3 is TGTGCCAGCAGCTTTTCGGAAACTAGGAGATCAGATACGCAGTATTTT. Together with reference TRBV7-9 and TRBJ2-3, the CDR3 gives the full variable domain: DTGVSQNPRHKITKRGQNVTFRCDPISEHNRLYWYRQTLGQGPEFLTYFQNEAQLEKSRLLSDRFSAERPKGSFSTLEIQRTEQGDSAMYLCASSFSETRRSDTQYFGPGTRLTVL.

This sequence joins TRBV28 and TRBJ1-5, with D hard to call. The CDR3 runs to 14 residues. Germline assignment: CDR1 MDHEN and CDR2 SYDVKM. V lost 5 bases, J lost 3 bases, and 11 bases lay in between. The CDR3 DNA is TGTGCCAGCAGTAGGCCCGAGACCAATCAGCCCCAGCATTTT. Amino acids: CASSRPETNQPQHF.

This clonotype has ten or more counts. The chain uses TRBV12-3 or TRBV12-4 and TRBJ1-2; no reliable D call. CDR3 length: 13 amino acids. With 3 bases removed from V and 2 bases from J, the gap between germline ends came to 7 bases. The DNA for the CDR3 is TGTGCCAGCAGTTTCAGTCAGAACTATGGCTACACCTTC. It encodes CASSFSQNYGYTF.

The CDR3 DNA follows: TGCGCCAGCAGCCAACCGGGACAGGGTATGGGGGAGCAGTACTTC. Its protein is CASSQPGQGMGEQYF. The rearrangement joins TRBV4-1 to TRBJ2-7; 9 nucleotides agree with TRBD1. J gave up 7 bases and V 2 bases, and 9 bases lay outside the gene matches. CDR3 length: 15 residues. Germline CDR1 reads MGHRA; CDR2 reads YSYEKL.

This clonotype was seen a few times. The V and J genes are TRBV30 and TRBJ1-4; no reliable D call. Germline CDR1 GTSNPN, CDR2 SVGIG (reference sequence). The ends were cut back, 0 bases at V and 8 bases at J, with 13 bases in the middle. This CDR3 spans 14 amino acids. Here the CDR3 reads CAWSVGGDGEKLFF. The CDR3 DNA reads as TGTGCCTGGAGTGTAGGAGGCGATGGGGAAAAACTGTTTTTT.

This clonotype was counted many times. This sequence joins TRBV7-3 and TRBJ2-3; D may be TRBD1 or TRBD2 (5 bases each). CDR1 is SGHTA, CDR2 FQGTGA, per germline. The CDR3 contains 13 residues. The V and J ends lost 3 bases and 5 bases respectively, with 9 bases between them. Here the CDR3 reads CASSFEGLDTQYF. For the CDR3, the DNA is TGTGCCAGCAGCTTCGAGGGGTTAGATACGCAGTATTTT.

Notes on this clonotype: Since a much larger clone is just one base distant, this may be a read error. The V gene is TRBV20-1, the J gene TRBJ1-2; 7 bases align to TRBD1. V lost 6 bases to trimming and J lost 2 bases; unmatched junction nucleotides: 6. The CDR3 contains 13 residues. Germline CDR1 is DFQATT and CDR2 is SNEGSKA (reference sequence). CDR3: CSATKQGNYGYTF. CDR3 sequence (DNA): TGCAGTGCCACCAAACAGGGGAACTATGGCTACACCTTC.

In this sample, this clonotype turned up many times. The chain couples TRBV5-1 to TRBJ2-1; perhaps D is TRBD1 or TRBD2 (6 bases each). Per the germline V gene, CDR1 is SGHRS and CDR2 is YFSETQ. The CDR3 is 14 amino acids. The germline V and J ends were trimmed by 7 bases and 2 bases, with 13 bases remaining between them. For the CDR3, the DNA is TGCGCCAGCGGCCGGGGGCCTCCCTACAATGAGCAGTTCTTC. This codes for CASGRGPPYNEQFF.